The 31 T cell receptor beta chains below come from one sample, sequenced in a study of CD8+ T cells in alopecia areata. Sequencing templates came from extracted RNA that was reverse transcribed into cDNA. The table came from immunoSEQ multiplex PCR; TCRdb's copy has only in-frame clones and leaves some out. The top ten hold around 20% of the sample, which has around 140,000 clones, more than 40% seen once. This sample comprised CD8+ T cells sorted from blood, obtained at week 0. These TCRs come from a human donor with alopecia areata.

There are many counts of this clone. V usage is TRBV29-1 and J usage is TRBJ2-3, with 9 bases aligning to TRBD2. The germline CDR1 and CDR2 sequences are SQVTM and ANQGSEA. The CDR3 extends over 14 amino acids. Germline trimming cut 1 base from V and 3 bases from J; bases unmatched to any gene: 2. The CDR3 DNA sequence: TGCAGCGTTGAAGGTAGCGGGGGAACAGATACGCAGTATTTT. This codes for CSVEGSGGTDTQYF.

The sample holds a few counts of this clone. This chain joins TRBV10-3 and TRBJ2-2, with D maybe TRBD1 (5 bases). The CDR3 has 15 residues. Trimming left V 0 bases short and J 4 bases short, with 9 bases between. Germline V lookup: CDR1 ENHRY, CDR2 SYGVKD. CDR3 DNA: TGTGCCATCAGTGAGTCGATGGGGCCCACCGGGGAGCTGTTTTTT. Protein product: CAISESMGPTGELFF.

This clone was observed a few times. The chain employs TRBV25-1 and TRBJ1-1; no clear D. The ends were cut back, 5 bases at V and 1 base at J, with 8 bases in the middle. CDR3 length equals 13 residues. CDR1 MGHDK and CDR2 SYGVNS come from the germline V gene. The CDR3 sequence is CASSRPENTEAFF. In DNA form, the CDR3 reads TGTGCCAGCAGTCGACCAGAGAACACTGAAGCTTTCTTT.

V gene TRBV5-4 combines with J gene TRBJ2-1; 11 bases are a match to TRBD1. Germline trimming cut 3 bases from V and 8 bases from J; bases unmatched to any gene: 4. Germline-derived CDR1 and CDR2 are SGHNT and YYREEE (reference sequence). The CDR3 length is 14 residues. CDR3 coding DNA: TGTGCCAGCAGCTGGGACAGGGGGTTCTATGAGCAGTTCTTC. Translation: CASSWDRGFYEQFF. Full variable domain (remainder filled in from reference TRBV5-4 and TRBJ2-1): ETGVTQSPTHLIKTRGQQVTLRCSSQSGHNTVSWYQQALGQGPQFIFQYYREEENGRGNFPPRFSGLQFPNYSSELNVNALELDDSALYLCASSWDRGFYEQFFGPGTRLTVL.

This sequence joins TRBV27 and TRBJ1-5, with D tentatively TRBD1 (5 bases). The CDR3 length is 16 residues. CDR1 and CDR2 from the germline V gene are MNHEY and SMNVEV (reference sequence). Trimming removed 7 bases from V and 5 bases from J, with 21 bases in between. The CDR3 coding sequence is TGTGCCAGCACCCCCTCTGGGGGAAGGGTCGATCAGCCCCAGCATTTT. Translation: CASTPSGGRVDQPQHF.

The sample holds a few counts of this clone. The V call is TRBV7-9, the J call TRBJ2-1, with 7 bases lining up with TRBD1. With V trimmed by 5 bases and J by 3 bases, 10 bases remained unmatched. This CDR3 region has 16 residues. Looked up from germline, CDR1 is SEHNR and CDR2 is FQNEAQ (reference sequence). This chain's CDR3 is CASSPSRGPDYNEQFF. Here the CDR3 DNA reads TGTGCCAGCAGCCCAAGTAGGGGGCCAGACTACAATGAGCAGTTCTTC. The entire variable domain, with the rest obtained from reference TRBV7-9 and TRBJ2-1, is as follows: DTGVSQNPRHKITKRGQNVTFRCDPISEHNRLYWYRQTLGQGPEFLTYFQNEAQLEKSRLLSDRFSAERPKGSFSTLEIQRTEQGDSAMYLCASSPSRGPDYNEQFFGPGTRLTVL.

The J gene is TRBJ2-7, the V gene TRBV11-2, with D maybe TRBD2 (5 bases). Deletions cut 1 base from V and 5 bases from J, with 21 bases between. CDR3 length: 17 residues. Germline lookup yields CDR1 SGHAT and CDR2 FQNNGV. The CDR3 reads CASSLGSWAEEVHEQYF. The CDR3 coding sequence is TGTGCCAGCAGCTTAGGTAGCTGGGCGGAGGAGGTCCACGAGCAGTACTTC.

This clone was counted a single time. The V call is TRBV25-1, the J call TRBJ1-2; 9 positions match TRBD1. The V gene's germline CDR1 is MGHDK and CDR2 SYGVNS. The CDR3 extends over 13 amino acids. V shed 5 bases, J shed 4 bases, and the junction held 2 bases outside the gene matches. The CDR3 bases are TGTGCCAGCAGTCTGGACAGGGGCTATGGCTACACCTTC. Translating it yields CASSLDRGYGYTF.

The rearrangement joins TRBV30 to TRBJ2-3, with TRBD1 identical over 8 bases. Germline CDR1 GTSNPN, CDR2 SVGIG (reference sequence). This CDR3 comprises 13 residues. CDR3 bases: TGTGCTGGAGCGCAGGGGGCCACAGATACGCAGTATTTT. This encodes CAGAQGATDTQYF.

The V and J genes are TRBV4-1 and TRBJ2-5; D uncertain. Germline V gene sequence: CDR1 MGHRA, CDR2 YSYEKL. The CDR3 covers 15 residues. Trimming took 1 base from V and 0 from J, leaving 9 bases between them. CDR3 sequence: CASSQGRLHQETQYF. The CDR3 region has the DNA TGCGCCAGCAGCCAAGGACGGCTACACCAAGAGACCCAGTACTTC.

This clone has more than one count but fewer than ten. The chain is built from TRBV23-1 and TRBJ2-5; TRBD1 aligns across 7 bases. TRBV23-1 is flagged as an ORF with uncertain function. The CDR3 is 14 residues long. V trimming: 4 bases; J trimming: 11 bases; junction bases outside the gene matches: 13. CDR3 amino acids: CASSRGQAVWEQYF. Here the CDR3 DNA reads TGCGCCAGCAGTCGAGGACAGGCGGTGTGGGAGCAGTACTTC.

The CDR3: CASSQGESGGEYEQYF. CDR3 nucleotides: TGTGCCAGCAGTCAAGGGGAGAGCGGGGGGGAATACGAGCAGTACTTC. The chain employs TRBV6-6 and TRBJ2-7; TRBD2 matches at 10 bases. This CDR3 is built from 16 residues. The V gene's germline CDR1 is MNHNY and CDR2 SVGAGI (reference sequence). The V gene end was trimmed by 5 bases and the J gene end by 4 bases; junction bases not matched to a gene: 11.

This clone has a handful of counts. V usage is TRBV29-1 and J usage is TRBJ1-2; the D is unclear. Germline V gene sequence: CDR1 SQVTM, CDR2 ANQGSEA. CDR3 length: 12 amino acids. Trimming shortened V by 3 bases and J by 4 bases, and 9 bases separated the two germline ends. CDR3 DNA sequence: TGCAGCGTTGACCCAACGGGCTATGGCTACACCTTC. Its protein product is CSVDPTGYGYTF. Supplemented by reference TRBV29-1 and TRBJ1-2, the full variable domain reads SAVISQKPSRDICQRGTSLTIQCQVDSQVTMMFWYRQQPGQSLTLIATANQGSEATYESGFVIDKFPISRPNLTFSTLTVSNMSPEDSSIYLCSVDPTGYGYTFGSGTRLTVV.

The J gene is TRBJ2-5, the V gene TRBV29-1; 9 nucleotides agree with TRBD1. The CDR3 contains 13 residues. V gave up 4 bases and J gave up 4 bases; unmatched junction bases: 4. Germline CDR1 and CDR2: SQVTM and ANQGSEA. CDR3 nucleotide sequence: TGCAGCGTTGTGGGACAGGGTGGAGAGACCCAGTACTTC. This translates into CSVVGQGGETQYF.

The V gene is TRBV5-1, the J gene TRBJ2-7; tentative D call: TRBD2 (5 bases). Germline CDR1 and CDR2: SGHRS and YFSETQ. The V and J ends lost 0 bases and 3 bases respectively, with 13 bases between them. The CDR3 spans 15 residues. The CDR3 loop is CASSLEASLSYEQYF. The CDR3 DNA is TGCGCCAGCAGCTTGGAGGCTAGCCTCAGCTACGAGCAGTACTTC.

V usage is TRBV5-1 and J usage is TRBJ1-1; TRBD1 agrees at 7 bases. Trimming took 0 bases from V and 7 from J; bases not matched to a gene: 15. The CDR3 spans 17 residues. CDR1 is SGHRS and CDR2 is YFSETQ in the germline V gene. The CDR3 reads CASSLDITEGARGEAFF. CDR3 nucleotides: TGCGCCAGCAGCTTGGATATCACGGAGGGGGCGCGGGGTGAAGCTTTCTTT.

There are a few counts of this clone. The V gene is TRBV11-1, the J gene TRBJ2-3, with a possible D match to TRBD2 (5 bases). The V end lost 2 bases, the J end lost 4 bases, and 10 bases lay between the germline ends. Germline CDR1 SGHAT, CDR2 FQDESV (reference sequence). The CDR3 sequence is 14 residues long. In DNA, the CDR3 is TGTGCCAGCAGCTTAATCTACGGGGCAGATACGCAGTATTTT. It translates to CASSLIYGADTQYF.

There are a few counts of this clone. The chain carries TRBV4-3 and TRBJ1-2; no reliable D call. The CDR3 extends over 15 amino acids. CDR1 LGHNA and CDR2 YSLEER come from the germline V gene. Trimming stripped 0 bases from V and 7 bases from J, with 15 bases between. The CDR3 sequence is CASSQDWEATSGYTF. The CDR3 coding sequence is TGCGCCAGCAGCCAAGATTGGGAGGCAACTAGTGGCTACACCTTC.

J is TRBJ1-1 and V is TRBV13; D is uncertain. The V gene lost 5 bases and the J gene lost 0 bases, with 7 bases spanning the gap. CDR1 PRHDT and CDR2 FYEKMQ come from the germline V gene (reference sequence). The CDR3 is 13 amino acids. The CDR3 sequence: CASSDGLNTEAFF. In nucleotides, the CDR3 is TGTGCCAGCAGCGACGGACTGAACACTGAAGCTTTCTTT.

The CDR3 DNA reads as TGCGCCAGCAGCCAAAGTACCAGACAGGGAGGGGAGACCCAGTACTTC. Residues: CASSQSTRQGGETQYF. The chain is built from TRBV4-1 and TRBJ2-5, with D possibly called TRBD1 or TRBD2 (7 bases each). V lost 2 bases, J lost 5 bases, and 18 bases lay in between. This CDR3 region has 16 residues. CDR1 is MGHRA and CDR2 is YSYEKL in the germline V gene.

CDR3 DNA: TGTGCCAGCAGAGGGACTAAAGAGACCCAGTACTTC. This gives the protein CASRGTKETQYF. This chain joins TRBV2 and TRBJ2-5; 7 positions match TRBD2. The V gene's germline CDR1 is SNHLY and CDR2 FYNNEI. This CDR3 contains 12 residues. Losses at the gene ends were 6 bases for V and 3 bases for J; bases not matched to a gene: 1.

This clone was detected ten times or more. The chain joins TRBV6-6 to TRBJ1-5; D is perhaps TRBD1 (6 bases). The V end was cut by 7 bases, the J end by 1 base, with 17 bases between. Germline CDR1 is MNHNY and CDR2 is SVGAGI (reference sequence). The CDR3 has 16 amino acids. CDR3 in amino acids: CASNPRGGGSNQPQHF. As DNA, the CDR3 is TGTGCCAGCAACCCTCGAGGAGGGGGGAGCAATCAGCCCCAGCATTTT.

CDR3 in amino acids: CSVDRDGEGTEAFF. Written as DNA, the CDR3 is TGCAGCGTCGACAGGGACGGCGAGGGCACTGAAGCTTTCTTT. The chain is built from TRBV29-1 and TRBJ1-1; 7 nucleotides align to TRBD1. This CDR3 is built from 14 residues. J gave up 4 bases and V 6 bases, and 11 bases lay outside the gene matches. Germline values: CDR1 SQVTM, CDR2 ANQGSEA.

CDR3 in amino acids: CASSVVADGQGLYEQYF. In DNA form, the CDR3 reads TGTGCCAGCAGCGTAGTAGCCGATGGACAGGGACTATACGAGCAGTACTTC. J is TRBJ2-7 and V is TRBV9, with D tentatively TRBD1 (8 bases). The V end was cut by 0 bases, the J end by 4 bases, with 20 bases between. CDR1 is SGDLS and CDR2 is YYNGEE in the germline V gene. This CDR3 is built from 17 residues.

The rearrangement links TRBV6-6 to TRBJ1-4; 8 positions agree with TRBD1. Germline values: CDR1 MNHNY, CDR2 SVGAGI (reference sequence). The CDR3 is 14 residues long. J lost 7 bases, V lost 6 bases, and 7 bases had no gene match. CDR3 residues: CASSPDRGGEKLFF. DNA for the CDR3: TGTGCCAGCAGCCCCGACAGGGGTGGTGAAAAACTGTTTTTT.

This chain connects TRBV15 to TRBJ2-7, with TRBD2 as a possible D gene (6 bases). Trimming took off 5 bases at V and 3 bases at J, with 11 bases between the two ends. CDR3 length: 13 residues. Germline V lookup: CDR1 LNHNV, CDR2 YYDKDF (reference sequence). CDR3 bases: TGTGCCACCAGCTTCGGAGGGATCTACGAGCAGTACTTC. Its translation is CATSFGGIYEQYF.

The chain recombines TRBV2 with TRBJ1-6; 11 bases fit TRBD1. The CDR3 loop spans 14 amino acids. Germline-derived CDR1 and CDR2 are SNHLY and FYNNEI. J gave up 8 bases and V 4 bases, and 1 base lay outside the gene matches. CDR3 nucleotides: TGTGCCAGCAGTGTGGGACAGGGGGATTCACCCCTCCACTTT. It is translated as CASSVGQGDSPLHF.

A word on this clone: At one end the junction does not follow the germline gene, possibly because of a read error. CDR3 loop: CASRLERTETIGGYTF. CDR3 nucleotide sequence: TGCGCCAGCAGGTTGGAGCGGACAGAAACAATCGGGGGCTACACCTTC. The V call is TRBV5-1, the J call TRBJ1-2, with a weak D call TRBD1 (6 bases). Germline V gene data show CDR1 as SGHRS and CDR2 as YFSETQ. The CDR3 has 16 amino acids.

The V call is TRBV6-5, the J call TRBJ1-3; no definite D call. Trimming removed 0 bases from V and 0 bases from J, with 6 bases in between. This CDR3 is built from 15 residues. Germline CDR1 reads MNHEY; CDR2 reads SVGAGI. DNA for the CDR3: TGTGCCAGCAGTTACTCTTCCTTCTCTGGAAACACCATATATTTT. This encodes CASSYSSFSGNTIYF.

The V and J genes are TRBV2 and TRBJ2-6; 9 bases map to TRBD1. The CDR3 has 19 amino acids. The V segment lost 8 bases and the J segment 2 bases; nucleotides outside the gene matches: 16. Per the germline V gene, CDR1 is SNHLY and CDR2 is FYNNEI. As DNA, the CDR3 is TGTGCCAGCTTGCGCCCCACCCCGGACAGGGGCACTGGGGCCAACGTCCTGACTTTC. It yields the protein CASLRPTPDRGTGANVLTF.

The gene calls are TRBV27 and TRBJ1-1; maybe TRBD1 (6 bases). Germline V CDR1 and CDR2: MNHEY, SMNVEV (reference sequence). The V and J ends lost 2 bases and 6 bases respectively, with 13 bases between them. CDR3 length: 14 amino acids. DNA of the CDR3: TGTGCCAGCAGTTTAGGCAGGGGAGGCCCTGAAGCTTTCTTT. This gives the protein CASSLGRGGPEAFF.